The next 9 T cell receptor beta chains were all read from a single sample in a study of neurological immune-mediated disorders. Via MiXCR, TCRdb re-called the 5' RACE reads, giving one row per CDR3 protein. The profile shows tens of thousands of distinct CDR3 sequences, around 4% of them singletons. Input material: PBMCs. These receptors were collected from a man aged 25 to 45 with multiple sclerosis.

Ten or more counts support this clonotype. V is TRBV20-1 and J is TRBJ2-5; unclear D gene. With 6 bases removed from V and 7 bases from J, the gap between germline ends came to 18 bases. The CDR3 runs to 13 residues. The V gene's germline CDR1 is DFQATT and CDR2 SNEGSKA (reference sequence). CDR3 nucleotide sequence: TGCAGTGCACTCGACCCGACCGATGGGACCCAGTACTTC. Residues: CSALDPTDGTQYF.

The sample holds many counts of this clonotype. The chain employs TRBV6-5 and TRBJ2-5, with D perhaps TRBD1 or TRBD2 (7 bases each). This CDR3 is built from 13 residues. Germline CDR1 and CDR2: MNHEY and SVGAGI. V lost 9 bases, J lost 4 bases, and 15 bases lay in between. In DNA, the CDR3 is TGTGCCAGTGGGGCAGGGGGGGTAGAGACCCAGTACTTC. Its translation is CASGAGGVETQYF.

This clonotype was recorded at least ten times. CDR3 region: CASSSTRGTYEQYF. CDR3 DNA: TGTGCCAGCAGCTCGACGAGGGGAACCTACGAGCAGTACTTC. This chain joins TRBV7-2 and TRBJ2-7; D may correspond to TRBD1 or TRBD2 (5 bases each). The V end lost 4 bases, the J end lost 2 bases, and 12 bases lay between the germline ends. The CDR3 spans 14 residues. Germline V lookup: CDR1 SGHTA, CDR2 FQGNSA.

This clonotype was counted at least ten times. V and J are TRBV3-1 and TRBJ1-1; 8 bases line up with TRBD1. The germline V gene has CDR1 LGHDT and CDR2 YNNKEL (reference sequence). J gave up 5 bases and V 0 bases, and 5 bases lay outside the gene matches. The CDR3 extends over 15 amino acids. This CDR3 reads CASSQDPRGLTEAFF. CDR3 DNA: TGTGCCAGCAGCCAAGACCCCAGGGGGCTGACTGAAGCTTTCTTT.

Ten or more counts support this clonotype. The CDR3 DNA reads TGTGCCAGCAGCCGAAACCCTATAGCGGGGGCCCGTACCCAGTACTTC. Amino acids: CASSRNPIAGARTQYF. This chain joins TRBV7-2 and TRBJ2-5, with 9 bases identical to TRBD2. After removal of 5 bases from V and 8 bases from J, the junction contained 15 bases not matched to a gene. The germline gives CDR1 SGHTA, CDR2 FQGNSA. The CDR3 has 16 residues.

This clonotype occurred many times. This chain uses TRBV15 with TRBJ1-5; a weak D match, TRBD1 (6 bases). The germline V gene has CDR1 LNHNV and CDR2 YYDKDF (reference sequence). Trimming removed 5 bases from V and 4 bases from J, with 15 bases in between. The CDR3 contains 15 residues. The CDR3 sequence is CATSPSGASNQPQHF. In nucleotides, the CDR3 is TGTGCCACCAGCCCCTCGGGGGCTAGTAATCAGCCCCAGCATTTT.

Many counts were recorded for this clonotype. The chain combines TRBV5-1 with TRBJ2-1, with D tentatively TRBD1 (6 bases). The V gene lost 1 base and the J gene lost 9 bases, with 20 bases spanning the gap. Germline V lookup: CDR1 SGHRS, CDR2 YFSETQ. The CDR3 length is 16 residues. The DNA of the CDR3 is TGCGCCAGCAGCTTGTGGGCCAGGGGCGCCCGGAGTGAGCAGTTCTTC. This encodes CASSLWARGARSEQFF. The full variable domain, rest sourced from reference TRBV5-1 and TRBJ2-1, is KAGVTQTPRYLIKTRGQQVTLSCSPISGHRSVSWYQQTPGQGLQFLFEYFSETQRNKGNFPGRFSGRQFSNSRSEMNVSTLELGDSALYLCASSLWARGARSEQFFGPGTRLTVL.

This clonotype has ten or more counts. This chain connects TRBV28 to TRBJ2-7; the D is unclear. CDR1 is MDHEN and CDR2 is SYDVKM in the germline V gene. V lost 5 bases, J lost 8 bases, and 22 bases lay in between. This CDR3 is 15 amino acids long. The CDR3 nucleotides read TGTGCCAGCAGTCTACGCGACCCTACCAATACCCAGCAGTACTTC. Translation: CASSLRDPTNTQQYF.

This clonotype was picked up many times. The chain combines TRBV20-1 with TRBJ1-1, with D unresolved. This CDR3 has 14 amino acids. Germline CDR1 and CDR2: DFQATT and SNEGSKA (reference sequence). Trimming left V 8 bases short and J 0 bases short, with 16 bases between. The DNA of the CDR3 is TGCAGTCCAGGTCGTACTAAGTTGAACACTGAAGCTTTCTTT. It yields the protein CSPGRTKLNTEAFF.